The next 13 T cell receptor beta chains were all read from a single sample in a study of identifying expanded T cells in peripheral blood. Profiled with immunoSEQ multiplex PCR; TCRdb holds only in-frame clones, not every one. Of some 100,000 clones in the sample, roughly 85% were seen once. Sample: blood. Receptors were obtained from a person between 18 and 70 years old in good health.

The chain links TRBV11-2 to TRBJ1-4; 10 bases are shared with TRBD1. The CDR3 spans 18 residues. Per germline, CDR1 SGHAT and CDR2 FQNNGV. V shed 2 bases, J shed 7 bases, and the junction held 13 bases outside the gene matches. In DNA form, the CDR3 reads TGTGCCAGCAGCTTACTCCCCTTGGACAGGGGGACTGGTGAAAAACTGTTTTTT. As protein: CASSLLPLDRGTGEKLFF.

This clone occurred a few times. The chain is built from TRBV11-2 and TRBJ1-5; weak D call: TRBD1 (6 bases). The CDR3 is 14 residues long. Deletions cut 2 bases from V and 5 bases from J, with 10 bases between. Germline CDR1 is SGHAT and CDR2 is FQNNGV. CDR3 sequence (DNA): TGTGCCAGCAGCTTAACGGCAGGGGATCAGCCCCAGCATTTT. This encodes CASSLTAGDQPQHF.

The chain uses TRBV4-2 and TRBJ2-6, with 9 bases fitting TRBD2. The CDR3 contains 18 residues. J was trimmed by 0 bases and V by 1 base; bases with no gene match: 4. Germline lookup yields CDR1 LGHNA and CDR2 YNFKEQ. The CDR3: CASSQGISGGSGANVLTF. The CDR3 DNA follows: TGTGCCAGCAGCCAAGGTATTAGCGGGGGCTCTGGGGCCAACGTCCTGACTTTC.

V usage is TRBV11-2 and J usage is TRBJ1-2; D gene ambiguous. V was trimmed by 3 bases and J by 8 bases, leaving 16 bases between them. Germline CDR1 reads SGHAT; CDR2 reads FQNNGV. This CDR3 is built from 14 residues. The CDR3 region has the DNA TGTGCCAGCAGCTTTAATTCCAATAAGCGGGGCTACACCTTC. Its translation: CASSFNSNKRGYTF. Using reference TRBV11-2 and TRBJ1-2 for the parts outside the CDR3, the full variable domain is EAGVAQSPRYKIIEKRQSVAFWCNPISGHATLYWYQQILGQGPKLLIQFQNNGVVDDSQLPKDRFSAERLKGVDSTLKIQPAKLEDSAVYLCASSFNSNKRGYTFGSGTRLTVV.

The genes are TRBV9 and TRBJ2-1, with D unresolved. Germline CDR1 and CDR2: SGDLS and YYNGEE. The CDR3 is 15 residues long. Trimming cost V 0 bases and J 1 base, with 8 bases left between them. The CDR3 loop is CASSVAPRSYNEQFF. The CDR3 coding sequence is TGTGCCAGCAGCGTAGCTCCTCGTTCCTACAATGAGCAGTTCTTC.

V is TRBV19 and J is TRBJ1-2; 8 nucleotides agree with TRBD1. Losses at the gene ends were 5 bases for V and 4 bases for J; bases not matched to a gene: 9. Germline V gene data show CDR1 as LNHDA and CDR2 as SQIVND (reference sequence). This CDR3 is built from 15 residues. Here the CDR3 reads CASSVRTGFGYGYTF. CDR3 nucleotides: TGTGCCAGTAGTGTACGGACAGGGTTCGGCTATGGCTACACCTTC.

The V gene is TRBV28, the J gene TRBJ2-1; 8 bases agree with TRBD2. In germline, CDR1 is MDHEN, CDR2 SYDVKM. With V trimmed by 10 bases and J by 11 bases, 16 bases remained unmatched. The CDR3 extends over 14 amino acids. CDR3 coding DNA: TGTGCCACCAGGACAACGGGGGGGAATTGGCAGCAGTTCTTC. It encodes CATRTTGGNWQQFF.

This chain uses TRBV10-3 with TRBJ2-7; 10 nucleotides agree with TRBD1. This CDR3 has 15 amino acids. Germline V gives CDR1 ENHRY, CDR2 SYGVKD. Germline trimming cut 3 bases from V and 3 bases from J; bases unmatched to any gene: 5. The CDR3 DNA sequence: TGTGCCATCAGTGATATAGACAGGGGGCTCTACGAGCAGTACTTC. The encoded protein is CAISDIDRGLYEQYF.

Turning to this clone: The sample has other DNA sequences that encode this CDR3 too. The CDR3 region is CASSQDGEKLFF. The CDR3 DNA reads as TGCGCCAGCAGCCAAGATGGGGAAAAACTGTTTTTT. V gene TRBV4-1 combines with J gene TRBJ1-4; no clear D gene. V lost 0 bases to trimming and J lost 8 bases, with 4 bases between them. From germline, CDR1 is MGHRA and CDR2 YSYEKL. This CDR3 has 12 amino acids.

The V and J genes are TRBV18 and TRBJ2-3; D unclear. Germline-derived CDR1 and CDR2 are KGHSH and LQKENI. V lost 5 bases and J 0 bases, leaving 12 bases between the germline ends. The CDR3 loop spans 15 amino acids. The DNA of the CDR3 is TGTGCCAGCTCAATCCGGGTATCTAGCACAGATACGCAGTATTTT. It specifies CASSIRVSSTDTQYF.

This chain joins TRBV4-1 and TRBJ1-5, with 8 bases lining up with TRBD1. The CDR3 totals 16 residues. The germline gives CDR1 MGHRA, CDR2 YSYEKL. The trim removed 5 bases at V and 1 base at J, leaving 7 bases unmatched. CDR3 region: CASSEGQGGSNQPQHF. The CDR3 bases are TGCGCCAGCAGCGAAGGACAGGGAGGAAGCAATCAGCCCCAGCATTTT.

About this clone itself: A read error is possible here, since a much larger clone lies one base away. The V call is TRBV6-4, the J call TRBJ2-2; no definite D call. The CDR3 spans 13 residues. Trimming took off 2 bases at V and 3 bases at J, with 4 bases between the two ends. CDR1 is MRHNA and CDR2 is SNTAGT in the germline V gene. CDR3 sequence reads: CASSDGDTGELFF. The CDR3 DNA reads TGTGCCAGCAGTGACGGGGACACCGGGGAGCTGTTTTTT.

The chain employs TRBV6-1 and TRBJ2-5; D assignment may be TRBD1 or TRBD2 (5 bases each). The CDR3 runs 13 residues. V was shortened by 2 bases and J by 13 bases, with 17 bases between the two germline ends. Germline V lookup: CDR1 MNHNS, CDR2 SASEGT. The CDR3 is CASSETGVGTSYF. The CDR3 DNA reads as TGTGCCAGCAGTGAAACAGGTGTCGGGACCTCGTACTTC.